This entry concerns a single TCR beta chain. Its antigen is still unknown. Molecules of cDNA were individually given unique molecular identifiers that were attached to them. TCRdb reprocessed the 5' RACE reads with MiXCR, giving one entry per CDR3 protein. This table has about 70,000 distinct CDR3 sequences, about 12% appearing once. This sample stems from a study of early T cells in non-severe SARS-CoV-2 infection. For the study at large: The chains were unpaired, and the sequenced material was bulk RNA from unsorted whole blood. Study findings and constraints: VDJdb-based matching was biased toward anti-spike CD8 responses and missed private and CD4 specificities.

This clonotype originated in an adult who was a healthcare worker with PCR-confirmed SARS-CoV-2 infection or an uninfected control (not recorded which). The donor label of this sample is uncertain. Sequencing used whole blood, obtained at baseline.

CDR3 loop: CASSPQAGQGAYNEQFF. CDR3 sequence (DNA): TGTGCCAGCAGCCCCCAGGCGGGACAGGGCGCCTACAATGAGCAGTTCTTC. V and J are TRBV9 and TRBJ2-1; 9 bases line up with TRBD1. The CDR3 spans 17 residues. After removal of 4 bases from V and 2 bases from J, the junction contained 10 bases not matched to a gene. In germline, CDR1 is SGDLS, CDR2 YYNGEE.